This TCR beta chain comes out of a study of shared clonotypes between healthy human individuals. Measured with immunoSEQ multiplex PCR; TCRdb has only the in-frame clones, and not every one. Among millions of clones listed, approximately 94% were seen once. Naive CD8 cells were CD45RO-negative, positively selected for CCR7, excluding terminally differentiated effector memory CD45RA+ cells. Caucasian adults residing in Nashville, Tennessee made up all the donors. Turning to this clone: Antigen: not known.

General study findings and limits: Clonotype sharing across donors was expected to vary with sequencing depth.

In germline, CDR1 is MGHRA, CDR2 YSYEKL. Trimming shortened V by 2 bases and J by 4 bases, and 11 bases separated the two germline ends. The CDR3 length is 14 residues. J is TRBJ1-1 and V is TRBV4-1; D is unclear. Sequenced input: naive CD8+ T cells sorted from blood. This receptor was taken from a young man in good health. The CDR3 DNA reads TGCGCCAGCAGCCAAATACACAGTGGCACTGAAGCTTTCTTT. This codes for CASSQIHSGTEAFF.